This TCR beta chain was found in a study of Graves' ophthalmopathy and Graves' hyperthyroidism. Study-level points and caveats: The model forecast ophthalmopathy progression, reaching roughly 71% sensitivity and 72.22% specificity. Distinction of ophthalmopathy from stable hyperthyroidism by a 13-signature model reached roughly 87% sensitivity and 81.08% specificity. A majority of expanded thyroid clonotypes exceeding 0.001 frequency were likewise present in blood.

This clonotype was observed at least ten times. Its antigen is unidentified. Beta-chain TCR CDR3 regions were amplified from RNA transcripts. Second-round multiplex PCR came after a first-round RT-PCR that employed HTBI primers. TCRdb processed the multiplex PCR reads anew with MiXCR; each CDR3 protein has one entry. This table has 1 million to 1.3 million distinct CDR3 sequences, less than 45% appearing once. This CDR3 has 18 residues. V shed 5 bases and J shed 2 bases, with 22 bases lying between them. Sequencing was performed on peripheral blood or thyroid tissue (not recorded which). The chain joins TRBV12-3 or TRBV12-4 to TRBJ1-5; D not resolved. This sequence originates from an adult man with Graves' hyperthyroidism. CDR3 nucleotides: TGTGCCAGCAGTCCGGCTCAACCGGGCCCTGGGCGCAATCAGCCCCAGCATTTT. Translated: CASSPAQPGPGRNQPQHF.